This TCR beta chain was identified in a study of T cell responses to AZD1222 COVID-19 vaccine. The length of the CDR3 is 13 residues. Between the trimmed V and J ends, which lost 0 bases and 6 bases, there was a span of 6 bases. Germline V gives CDR1 SGDLS, CDR2 YYNGEE. General study points: Just a handful of AZD1222 recipients were seropositive at baseline. After two AZD1222 doses, spike-specific TCR breadth and depth rose versus day 0. Repertoires were obtained only post-peak T cell response. Donors were mostly white British, more females; clonal diversity possibly underestimated.

Data came from immunoSEQ multiplex PCR; TCRdb stores just in-frame clones and leaves some out. In the table there are 150,000 to 200,000 clones, approximately 90% of which are singletons. On this clone itself: Its antigen is still unknown.

This sequence joins TRBV9 and TRBJ2-2, with D perhaps being TRBD1 or TRBD2 (5 bases each). This TCR derives from an adult in good health. This specimen was peripheral blood, taken on day 0 of AZD1222 vaccination. Here the CDR3 DNA reads TGTGCCAGCAGCGTAGTGGGGGCCGGGGAGCTGTTTTTT. It encodes CASSVVGAGELFF.